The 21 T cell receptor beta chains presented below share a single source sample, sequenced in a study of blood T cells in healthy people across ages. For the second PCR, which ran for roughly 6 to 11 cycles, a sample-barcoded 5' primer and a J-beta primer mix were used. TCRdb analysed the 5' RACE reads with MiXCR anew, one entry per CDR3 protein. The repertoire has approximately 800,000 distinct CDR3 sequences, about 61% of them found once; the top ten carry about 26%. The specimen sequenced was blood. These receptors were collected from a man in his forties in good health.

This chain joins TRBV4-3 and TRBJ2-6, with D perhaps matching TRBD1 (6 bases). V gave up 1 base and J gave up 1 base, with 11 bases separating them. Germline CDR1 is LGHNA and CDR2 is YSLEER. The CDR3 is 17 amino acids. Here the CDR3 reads CASSQASTGSGANVLTF. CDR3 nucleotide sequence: TGCGCCAGCAGCCAAGCGTCGACAGGATCTGGGGCCAACGTCCTGACTTTC.

The CDR3 sequence is CASRADGLAGFNEQYF. DNA of the CDR3: TGTGCCAGCAGGGCGGACGGACTAGCGGGGTTCAATGAGCAGTACTTC. V and J are TRBV7-9 and TRBJ2-5; 12 positions match TRBD2. The CDR3 consists of 16 residues. V lost 6 bases, J lost 11 bases, and 16 bases stayed unmatched. Germline V gives CDR1 SEHNR, CDR2 FQNEAQ (reference sequence).

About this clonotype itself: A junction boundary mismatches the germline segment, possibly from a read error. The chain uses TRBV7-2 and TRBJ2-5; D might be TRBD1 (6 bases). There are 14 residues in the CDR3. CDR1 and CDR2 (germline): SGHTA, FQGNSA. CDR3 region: CAGSVQGYGETQYF. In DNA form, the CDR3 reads TGTGCCGGCAGCGTACAGGGATATGGGGAGACCCAGTACTTC.

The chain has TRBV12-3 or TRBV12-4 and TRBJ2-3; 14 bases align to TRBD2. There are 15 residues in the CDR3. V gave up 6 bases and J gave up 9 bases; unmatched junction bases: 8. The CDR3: CASSLGLAGDWTQYF. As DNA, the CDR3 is TGTGCCAGCAGCCTGGGACTAGCGGGAGATTGGACGCAGTATTTT.

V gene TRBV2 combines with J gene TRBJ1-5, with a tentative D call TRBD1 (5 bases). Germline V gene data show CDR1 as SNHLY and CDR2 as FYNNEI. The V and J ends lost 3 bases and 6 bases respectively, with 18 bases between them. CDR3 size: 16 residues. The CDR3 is CASSEGAGLAGQPQHF. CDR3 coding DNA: TGTGCCAGCAGTGAGGGAGCAGGGTTAGCGGGTCAGCCCCAGCATTTT.

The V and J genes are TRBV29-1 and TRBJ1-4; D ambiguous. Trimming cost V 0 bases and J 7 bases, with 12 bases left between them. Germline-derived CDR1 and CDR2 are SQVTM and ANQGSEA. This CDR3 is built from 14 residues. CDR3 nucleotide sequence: TGCAGCGTTGAAGACCCTCGAGGAGGTGAAAAACTGTTTTTT. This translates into CSVEDPRGGEKLFF.

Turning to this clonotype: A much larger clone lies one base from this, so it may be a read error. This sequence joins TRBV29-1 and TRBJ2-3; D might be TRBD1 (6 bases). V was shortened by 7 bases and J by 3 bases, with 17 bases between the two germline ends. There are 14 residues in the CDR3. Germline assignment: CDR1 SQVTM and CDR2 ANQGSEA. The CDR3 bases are TGCAGCGCCCGAAGGGGGATTAGGACAGATACGCAGTATTTT. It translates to CSARRGIRTDTQYF.

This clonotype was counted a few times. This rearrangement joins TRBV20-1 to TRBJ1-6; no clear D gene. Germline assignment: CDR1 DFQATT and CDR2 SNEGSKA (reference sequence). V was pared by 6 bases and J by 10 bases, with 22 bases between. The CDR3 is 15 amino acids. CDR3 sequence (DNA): TGCAGTGCGCGGGTTCAGGTGTATTCCTCCTCACCCCTCCACTTT. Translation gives CSARVQVYSSSPLHF.

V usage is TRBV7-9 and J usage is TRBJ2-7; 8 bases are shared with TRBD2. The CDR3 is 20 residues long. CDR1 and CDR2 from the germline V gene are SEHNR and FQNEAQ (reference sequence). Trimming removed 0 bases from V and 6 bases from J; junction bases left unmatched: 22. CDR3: CASSLARDPGAKRESGEQYF. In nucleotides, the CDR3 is TGTGCCAGCAGCTTAGCGCGGGATCCCGGAGCCAAGCGGGAGTCGGGCGAGCAGTACTTC.

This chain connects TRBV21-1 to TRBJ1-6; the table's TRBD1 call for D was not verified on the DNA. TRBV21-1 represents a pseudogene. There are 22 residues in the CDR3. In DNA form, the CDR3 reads TGTGCCAGCACCCAAATCCATAAAACGACAGGGTCGAAAAGTGACAGAAATTCACCCCTCCACTTT. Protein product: CASTQIHKTTGSKSDRNSPLHF.

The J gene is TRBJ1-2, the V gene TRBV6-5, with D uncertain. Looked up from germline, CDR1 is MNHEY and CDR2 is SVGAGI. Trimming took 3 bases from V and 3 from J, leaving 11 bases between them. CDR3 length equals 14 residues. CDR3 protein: CASSYRLQDYGYTF. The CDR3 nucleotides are TGTGCCAGCAGTTATAGACTGCAGGACTATGGCTACACCTTC.

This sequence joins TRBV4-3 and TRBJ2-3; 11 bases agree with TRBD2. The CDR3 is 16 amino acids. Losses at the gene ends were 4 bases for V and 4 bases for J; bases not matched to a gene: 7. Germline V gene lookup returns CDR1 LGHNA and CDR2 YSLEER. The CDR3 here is CASSRTSGSAADTQYF. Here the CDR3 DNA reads TGCGCCAGCAGCCGAACTAGCGGGAGTGCTGCAGATACGCAGTATTTT.

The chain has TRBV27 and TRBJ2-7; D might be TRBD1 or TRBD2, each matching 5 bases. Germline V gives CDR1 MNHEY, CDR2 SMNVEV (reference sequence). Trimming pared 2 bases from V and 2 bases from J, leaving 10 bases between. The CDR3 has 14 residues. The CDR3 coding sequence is TGTGCCAGCAGTTTAGGGGACGGTGCCTACGAGCAGTACTTC. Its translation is CASSLGDGAYEQYF.

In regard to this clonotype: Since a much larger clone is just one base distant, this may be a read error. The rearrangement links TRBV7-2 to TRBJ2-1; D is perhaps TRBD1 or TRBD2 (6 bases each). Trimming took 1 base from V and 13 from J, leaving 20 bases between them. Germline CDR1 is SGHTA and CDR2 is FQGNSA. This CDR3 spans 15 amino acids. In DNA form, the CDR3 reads TGTGCCAGCAGCTTAGTTTCCAGGGGAGGAGAGACCCAGTTCTTC. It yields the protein CASSLVSRGGETQFF.

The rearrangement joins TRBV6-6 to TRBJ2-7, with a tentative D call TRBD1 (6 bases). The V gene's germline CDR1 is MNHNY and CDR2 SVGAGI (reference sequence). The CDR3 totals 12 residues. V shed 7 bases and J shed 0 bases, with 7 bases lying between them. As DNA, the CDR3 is TGTGCCAGCAAGGGGGTCTCCTACGAGCAGTACTTC. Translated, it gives CASKGVSYEQYF.

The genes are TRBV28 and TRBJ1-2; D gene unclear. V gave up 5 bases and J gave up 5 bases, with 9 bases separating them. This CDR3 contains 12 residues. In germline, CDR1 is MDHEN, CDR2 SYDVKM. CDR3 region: CASSQTSYGYTF. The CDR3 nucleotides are TGTGCCAGCAGTCAGACTTCTTATGGCTACACCTTC.

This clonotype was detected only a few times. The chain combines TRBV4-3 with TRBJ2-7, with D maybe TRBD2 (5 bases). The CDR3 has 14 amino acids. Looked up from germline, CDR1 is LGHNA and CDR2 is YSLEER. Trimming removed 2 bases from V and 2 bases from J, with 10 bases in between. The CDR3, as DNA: TGCGCCAGCAGCCAACAGCACGGGACCTACGAGCAGTACTTC. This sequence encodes CASSQQHGTYEQYF.

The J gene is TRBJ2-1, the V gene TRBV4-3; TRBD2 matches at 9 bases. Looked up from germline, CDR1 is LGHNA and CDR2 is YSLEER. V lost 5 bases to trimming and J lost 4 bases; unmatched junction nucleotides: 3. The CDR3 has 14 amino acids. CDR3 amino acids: CASSVAGAYNEQFF. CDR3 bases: TGCGCCAGCAGCGTAGCGGGAGCTTACAATGAGCAGTTCTTC.

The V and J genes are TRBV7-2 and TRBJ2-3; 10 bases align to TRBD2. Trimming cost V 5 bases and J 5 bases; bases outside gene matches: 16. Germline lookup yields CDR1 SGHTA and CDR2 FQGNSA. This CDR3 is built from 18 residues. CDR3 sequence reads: CASSPTSRLAGELDTQYF. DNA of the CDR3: TGTGCCAGCAGCCCGACGAGTAGGCTAGCGGGAGAATTAGATACGCAGTATTTT.

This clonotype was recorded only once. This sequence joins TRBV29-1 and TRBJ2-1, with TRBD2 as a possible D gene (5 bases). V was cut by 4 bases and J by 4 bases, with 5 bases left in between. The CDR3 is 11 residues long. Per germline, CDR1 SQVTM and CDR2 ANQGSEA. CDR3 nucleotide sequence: TGCAGCGTTGGGGAGTACAATGAGCAGTTCTTC. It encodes CSVGEYNEQFF.

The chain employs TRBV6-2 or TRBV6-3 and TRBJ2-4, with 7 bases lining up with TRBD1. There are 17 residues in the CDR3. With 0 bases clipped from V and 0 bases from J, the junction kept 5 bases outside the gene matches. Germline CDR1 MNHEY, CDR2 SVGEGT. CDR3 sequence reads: CASSYSLGQLAKNIQYF. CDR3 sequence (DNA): TGTGCCAGCAGTTACTCTCTGGGACAGCTAGCCAAAAACATTCAGTACTTC.